This T cell receptor (beta chain) originates from a study of blood T cell repertoires in COVID-19. Study overall: Acute and convalescent COVID-19 samples came from the United States, Italy and Spain.

The CDR3 spans 19 residues. V trimming: 4 bases; J trimming: 0 bases; junction bases outside the gene matches: 17. Looked up from germline, CDR1 is PRHDT and CDR2 is FYEKMQ (reference sequence). The data were produced by immunoSEQ multiplex PCR, yet TCRdb's version contains in-frame clones alone and is incomplete. Of approximately 160,000 clones listed, 70% to 90% are singletons. The sequenced material came from peripheral blood. The chain combines TRBV13 with TRBJ2-7; 8 bases fit TRBD1. This TCR was recovered from a man in his forties who had recovered from COVID-19. DNA of the CDR3: TGTGCCAGCAGCTCAAAACCAATAGACCGGGACAGGAGCTCCTACGAGCAGTACTTC. This encodes CASSSKPIDRDRSSYEQYF.